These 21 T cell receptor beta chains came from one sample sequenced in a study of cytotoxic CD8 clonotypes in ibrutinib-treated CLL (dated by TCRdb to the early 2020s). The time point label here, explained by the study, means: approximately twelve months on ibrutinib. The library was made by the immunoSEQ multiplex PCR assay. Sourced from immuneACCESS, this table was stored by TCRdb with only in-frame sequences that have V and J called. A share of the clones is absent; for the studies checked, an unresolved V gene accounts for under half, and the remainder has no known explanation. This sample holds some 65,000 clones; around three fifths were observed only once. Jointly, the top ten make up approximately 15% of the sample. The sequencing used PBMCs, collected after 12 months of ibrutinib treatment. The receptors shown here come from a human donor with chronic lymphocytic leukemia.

As DNA, the CDR3 is TGCGCCAGCAGAGAGGGGGCTGGCACTGAAGCTTTCTTT. Amino acids: CASREGAGTEAFF. This rearrangement joins TRBV10-1 to TRBJ1-1, with 7 bases fitting TRBD1. This CDR3 region has 13 residues. CDR1 is WNHNN and CDR2 is SYGVQD in the germline V gene (reference sequence). With 6 bases clipped from V and 4 bases from J, the junction kept 5 bases outside the gene matches.

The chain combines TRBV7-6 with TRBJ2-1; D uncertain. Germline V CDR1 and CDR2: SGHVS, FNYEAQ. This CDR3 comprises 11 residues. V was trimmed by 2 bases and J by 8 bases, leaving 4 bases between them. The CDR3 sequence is CASSLLDEQFF. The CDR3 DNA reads TGTGCCAGCAGCTTACTCGATGAGCAGTTCTTC.

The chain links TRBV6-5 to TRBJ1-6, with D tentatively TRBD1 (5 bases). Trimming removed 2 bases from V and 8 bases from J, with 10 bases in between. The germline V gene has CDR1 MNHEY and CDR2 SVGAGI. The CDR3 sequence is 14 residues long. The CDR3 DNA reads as TGTGCCAGCAGTTACGCAAGGGGTGATTCACCCCTCCACTTT. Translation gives CASSYARGDSPLHF.

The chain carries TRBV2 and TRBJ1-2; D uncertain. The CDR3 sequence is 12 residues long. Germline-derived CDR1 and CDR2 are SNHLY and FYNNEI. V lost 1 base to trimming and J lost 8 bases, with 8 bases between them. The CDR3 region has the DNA TGTGCCAGCAGTGAAGTCCTGGGCGGCTACACCTTC. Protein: CASSEVLGGYTF.

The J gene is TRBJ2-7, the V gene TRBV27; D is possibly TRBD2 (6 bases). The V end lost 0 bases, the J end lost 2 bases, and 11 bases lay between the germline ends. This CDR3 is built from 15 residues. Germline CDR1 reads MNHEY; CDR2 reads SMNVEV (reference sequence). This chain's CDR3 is CASSLSYSGAYEQYF. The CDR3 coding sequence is TGTGCCAGCAGTTTATCCTATAGCGGAGCCTACGAGCAGTACTTC.

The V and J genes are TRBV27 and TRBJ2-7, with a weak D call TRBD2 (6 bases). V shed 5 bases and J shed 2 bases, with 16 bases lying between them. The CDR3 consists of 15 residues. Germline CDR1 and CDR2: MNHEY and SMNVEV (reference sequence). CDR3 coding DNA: TGTGCCAGCAGTCCGTCCCGGGACTCAACCTACGAGCAGTACTTC. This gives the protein CASSPSRDSTYEQYF.

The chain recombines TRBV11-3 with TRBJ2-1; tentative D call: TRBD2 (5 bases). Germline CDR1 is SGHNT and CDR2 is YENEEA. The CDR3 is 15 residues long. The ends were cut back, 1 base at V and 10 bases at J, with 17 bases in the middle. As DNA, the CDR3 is TGTGCCAGCAGCTTAGGGGCTGTAGCGTCGGGCGAGCAGTTCTTC. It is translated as CASSLGAVASGEQFF.

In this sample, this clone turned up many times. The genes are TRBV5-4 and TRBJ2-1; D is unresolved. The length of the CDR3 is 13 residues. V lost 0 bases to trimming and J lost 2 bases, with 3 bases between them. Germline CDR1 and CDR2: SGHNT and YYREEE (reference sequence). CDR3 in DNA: TGTGCCAGCAGCTTGGGTCCCTACAATGAGCAGTTCTTC. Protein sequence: CASSLGPYNEQFF.

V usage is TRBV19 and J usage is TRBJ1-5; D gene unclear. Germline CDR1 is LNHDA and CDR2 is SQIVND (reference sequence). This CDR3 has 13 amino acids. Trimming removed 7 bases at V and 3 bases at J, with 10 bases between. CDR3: CASTPDLNQPQHF. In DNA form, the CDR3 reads TGTGCCAGTACCCCGGACCTCAATCAGCCCCAGCATTTT.

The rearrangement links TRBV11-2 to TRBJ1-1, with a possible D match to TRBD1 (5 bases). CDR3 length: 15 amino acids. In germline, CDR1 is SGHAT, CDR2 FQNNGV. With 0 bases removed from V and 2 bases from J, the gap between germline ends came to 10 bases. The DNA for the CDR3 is TGTGCCAGCAGCTTAGATCGCGGGGGAAACACTGAAGCTTTCTTT. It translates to CASSLDRGGNTEAFF.

CDR3 protein: CSASDRVEQYF. CDR3 nucleotides: TGCAGTGCTTCGGACCGGGTCGAGCAGTACTTC. The chain employs TRBV20-1 and TRBJ2-7; D is uncertain. Germline CDR1 and CDR2: DFQATT and SNEGSKA (reference sequence). V lost 5 bases, J lost 6 bases, and 11 bases lay in between. This CDR3 spans 11 amino acids.

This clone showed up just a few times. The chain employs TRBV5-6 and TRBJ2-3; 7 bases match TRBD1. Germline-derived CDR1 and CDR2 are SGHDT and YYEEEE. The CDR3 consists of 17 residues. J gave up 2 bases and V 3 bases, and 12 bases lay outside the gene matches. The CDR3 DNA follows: TGTGCCAGCAGCTCACATTTCCGGGACAGATACACAGATACGCAGTATTTT. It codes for CASSSHFRDRYTDTQYF.

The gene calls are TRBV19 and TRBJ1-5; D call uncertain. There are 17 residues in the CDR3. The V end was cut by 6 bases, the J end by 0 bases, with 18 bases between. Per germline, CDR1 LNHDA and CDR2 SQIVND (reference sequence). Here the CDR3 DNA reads TGTGCCAGTAGCCGGAACGAACACGCTAATAGCAATCAGCCCCAGCATTTT. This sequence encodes CASSRNEHANSNQPQHF.

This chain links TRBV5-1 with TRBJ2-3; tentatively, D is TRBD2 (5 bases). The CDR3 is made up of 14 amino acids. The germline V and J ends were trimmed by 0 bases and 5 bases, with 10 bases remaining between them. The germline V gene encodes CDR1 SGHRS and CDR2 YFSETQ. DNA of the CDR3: TGCGCCAGCAGCTTGGGGGCGGCGGGAGATACGCAGTATTTT. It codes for CASSLGAAGDTQYF. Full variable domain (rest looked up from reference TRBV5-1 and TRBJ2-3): KAGVTQTPRYLIKTRGQQVTLSCSPISGHRSVSWYQQTPGQGLQFLFEYFSETQRNKGNFPGRFSGRQFSNSRSEMNVSTLELGDSALYLCASSLGAAGDTQYFGPGTRLTVL.

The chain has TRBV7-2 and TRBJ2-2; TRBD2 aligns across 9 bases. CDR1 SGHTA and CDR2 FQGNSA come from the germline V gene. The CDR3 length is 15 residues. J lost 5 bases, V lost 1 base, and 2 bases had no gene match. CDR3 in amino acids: CASSLGGRGTGELFF. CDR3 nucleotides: TGTGCCAGCAGCTTAGGCGGGAGGGGAACCGGGGAGCTGTTTTTT.

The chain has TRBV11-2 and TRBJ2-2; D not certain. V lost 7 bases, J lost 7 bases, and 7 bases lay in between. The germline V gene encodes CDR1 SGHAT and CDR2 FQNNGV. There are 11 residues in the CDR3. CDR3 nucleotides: TGTGCCAGCACCAAAATCGGGGAGCTGTTTTTT. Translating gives CASTKIGELFF. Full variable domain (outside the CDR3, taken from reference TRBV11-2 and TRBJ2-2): EAGVAQSPRYKIIEKRQSVAFWCNPISGHATLYWYQQILGQGPKLLIQFQNNGVVDDSQLPKDRFSAERLKGVDSTLKIQPAKLEDSAVYLCASTKIGELFFGEGSRLTVL.

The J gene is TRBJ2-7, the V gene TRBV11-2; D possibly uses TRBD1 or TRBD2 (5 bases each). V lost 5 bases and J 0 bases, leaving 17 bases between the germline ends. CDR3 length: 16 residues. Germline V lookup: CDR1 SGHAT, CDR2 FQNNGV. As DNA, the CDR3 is TGTGCCAGCAGCCGGATCTCGGGGCCGAGCTCCTACGAGCAGTACGTC. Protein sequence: CASSRISGPSSYEQYV.

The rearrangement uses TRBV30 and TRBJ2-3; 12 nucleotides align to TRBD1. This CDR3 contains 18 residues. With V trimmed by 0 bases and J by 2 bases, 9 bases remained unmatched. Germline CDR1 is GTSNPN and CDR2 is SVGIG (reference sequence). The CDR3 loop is CAWSVRIRDRGPTDTQYF. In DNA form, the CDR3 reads TGTGCCTGGAGTGTAAGGATCCGGGACAGGGGGCCCACAGATACGCAGTATTTT.

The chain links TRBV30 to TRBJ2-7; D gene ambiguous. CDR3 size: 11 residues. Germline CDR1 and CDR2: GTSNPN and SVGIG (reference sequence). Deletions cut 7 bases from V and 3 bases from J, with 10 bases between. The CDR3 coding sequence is TGTGCCTATACGGTTAGCTACGAGCAGTACTTC. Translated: CAYTVSYEQYF.

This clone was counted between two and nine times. In DNA, the CDR3 is TGTGCCAGCAGGGGGGACGAGCAGTACTTC. Protein sequence: CASRGDEQYF. The gene calls are TRBV25-1 and TRBJ2-7; D might be TRBD1 or TRBD2, each matching 5 bases. The CDR3 runs to 10 residues. Per the germline V gene, CDR1 is MGHDK and CDR2 is SYGVNS. Trimming took 6 bases from V and 5 from J, leaving 5 bases between them.

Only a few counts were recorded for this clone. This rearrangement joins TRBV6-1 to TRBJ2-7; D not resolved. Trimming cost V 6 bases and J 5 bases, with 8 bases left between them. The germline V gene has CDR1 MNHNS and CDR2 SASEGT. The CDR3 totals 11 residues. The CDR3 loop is CASRLDNEQYF. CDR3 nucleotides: TGTGCCAGCAGGCTGGATAACGAGCAGTACTTC.